This passage covers 9 T cell receptor beta chains from one sample sequenced in a study of T cell responses to AZD1222 COVID-19 vaccine. The method was immunoSEQ multiplex PCR; TCRdb's version includes in-frame clones alone and lacks a portion of them. The table lists roughly 130,000 clones, roughly 88% of them singletons. This sample comprised peripheral blood, obtained on day 0 of AZD1222 vaccination. The receptor set was obtained from an adult in good health.

The chain uses TRBV3-1 (or the pseudogene TRBV3-2) and TRBJ1-1, with a weak D call TRBD1 (5 bases). Germline CDR1 and CDR2: LGHDT and YNNKEL (reference sequence). CDR3 size: 14 residues. V shed 4 bases and J shed 3 bases, with 12 bases lying between them. The CDR3 sequence is CASSRPDRHTEAFF. The CDR3 DNA is TGTGCCAGCAGCCGACCCGACAGACACACTGAAGCTTTCTTT.

The J gene is TRBJ2-1, the V gene TRBV19; 15 bases are a match to TRBD2. The V gene's germline CDR1 is LNHDA and CDR2 SQIVND (reference sequence). V lost 5 bases to trimming and J lost 4 bases; unmatched junction nucleotides: 6. This CDR3 region has 17 residues. CDR3: CASSPGGLAGGYNEQFF. Here the CDR3 DNA reads TGTGCCAGTAGTCCCGGGGGACTAGCGGGAGGTTACAATGAGCAGTTCTTC.

This chain links TRBV18 with TRBJ1-3, with no clear D. The V end was cut by 1 base, the J end by 2 bases, with 21 bases between. CDR3 length: 19 amino acids. Germline V CDR1 and CDR2: KGHSH, LQKENI. The CDR3 region is CASSPRLLGFKIAGNTIYF. CDR3 sequence (DNA): TGTGCCAGCTCACCACGGTTATTGGGTTTCAAAATCGCTGGAAACACCATATATTTT. Drawing the rest from reference TRBV18 and TRBJ1-3, the complete variable domain is NAGVMQNPRHLVRRRGQEARLRCSPMKGHSHVYWYRQLPEEGLKFMVYLQKENIIDESGMPKERFSAEFPKEGPSILRIQQVVRGDSAAYFCASSPRLLGFKIAGNTIYFGEGSWLTVV.

This chain joins TRBV6-5 and TRBJ1-1; the match to TRBD1 covers 8 bases. The CDR3 loop spans 14 amino acids. V dropped 7 bases and J dropped 10; count of bases not matched to a gene: 14. The germline V gene encodes CDR1 MNHEY and CDR2 SVGAGI. The chain's CDR3 is CASTNQGAVFGAFF. For the CDR3, the DNA is TGTGCCAGCACTAATCAGGGGGCCGTCTTCGGAGCTTTCTTT.

V and J are TRBV5-6 and TRBJ2-4, with TRBD1 matching 10 bases. CDR3 length: 15 amino acids. V lost 2 bases, J lost 7 bases, and 6 bases stayed unmatched. Germline CDR1 SGHDT, CDR2 YYEEEE. The CDR3 loop is CASSFGTGDLNIQYF. For the CDR3, the DNA is TGTGCCAGCAGCTTTGGGACAGGGGATTTGAACATTCAGTACTTC.

This clone was counted a few times. V usage is TRBV6-2 or TRBV6-3 and J usage is TRBJ1-5, with a tentative D call TRBD1 (5 bases). V lost 2 bases and J lost 6, with 14 bases in between. The CDR3 is 15 amino acids. CDR1 is MNHEY and CDR2 is SVGEGT in the germline V gene. The CDR3: CASSYLGRGGQPQHF. CDR3 nucleotide sequence: TGTGCCAGCAGTTACCTCGGGAGGGGTGGTCAGCCCCAGCATTTT.

The genes are TRBV3-1 (or the pseudogene TRBV3-2) and TRBJ1-5, with D possibly TRBD1 on 5 matching bases. Germline CDR1 and CDR2: LGHDT and YNNKEL (reference sequence). This CDR3 is 13 amino acids long. The V and J ends lost 3 bases and 7 bases respectively, with 10 bases between them. The CDR3 loop reads CASSQGGGQPQHF. The CDR3 nucleotides are TGTGCCAGCAGCCAGGGGGGGGGACAGCCCCAGCATTTT.

This chain uses TRBV9 with TRBJ2-2; a possible D gene is TRBD2 (6 bases). CDR3 length: 17 amino acids. V was clipped by 1 base and J by 3 bases, with 16 bases between them. Germline-derived CDR1 and CDR2 are SGDLS and YYNGEE. CDR3 amino acids: CASSVRAVRGDTGELFF. Here the CDR3 DNA reads TGTGCCAGCAGCGTAAGGGCTGTGCGGGGAGACACCGGGGAGCTGTTTTTT.

The chain couples TRBV3-1 (or the pseudogene TRBV3-2) to TRBJ2-3, with 9 nucleotides matching TRBD2. The CDR3 spans 15 residues. Trimming at V came to 4 bases and at J to 3 bases, leaving 5 bases not matched to a gene. Per the germline V gene, CDR1 is LGHDT and CDR2 is YNNKEL (reference sequence). DNA for the CDR3: TGTGCCAGCAGCCCTTTTAGCGGGGGAACAGATACGCAGTATTTT. Its translation: CASSPFSGGTDTQYF.